These T cell receptor beta chains were read from a single sample in a study of T cell responses to AZD1222 COVID-19 vaccine. Produced via immunoSEQ multiplex PCR; TCRdb's table is partial and in-frame only. The profile shows 20,000 or so clones, roughly 84% of them singletons. The sample in question was peripheral blood, obtained 28 days after the second AZD1222 dose. The receptors here all came from an adult who received the AZD1222 COVID-19 vaccine. Both conserved end residues are part of each CDR3. The D gene is left open where the match is weak. The size field is filled for only some rows; it gives once, few, many or a size class.

>TRBJ2-1|TRBV27|TRBD2|NA
CASSSYTKAGGPPKAYNEQFF
TGTGCCAGCAGTTCATACACGAAAGCGGGAGGGCCTCCGAAGGCCTACAATGAGCAGTTCTTC
>TRBJ1-5|TRBV7-6|NA|once
CASSLAQPQHF
TGTGCCAGCAGCTTAGCTCAGCCCCAGCATTTT
>TRBJ2-5|TRBV30|NA|few
CAWSLSWETQYF
NA
>TRBJ1-1|TRBV5-1|NA|few
CASSLDTADTEAFF
TGCGCCAGCAGCTTGGATACAGCTGACACTGAAGCTTTCTTT
>TRBJ2-1|TRBV10-1|TRBD1|NA
CASSGNTRDRDNNEQFF
TGCGCCAGCAGTGGGAATACCCGGGACAGGGACAACAATGAGCAGTTCTTC
>TRBJ2-7|TRBV7-2|NA|once
CASSQGGEREQYF
TGTGCCAGCAGCCAAGGAGGGGAACGCGAGCAGTACTTC
>TRBJ2-3|TRBV5-8|NA|NA
CASSTDRGRLAGYTDTQYF
TGTGCCAGCAGCACGGACAGGGGGCGACTAGCGGGGTACACAGATACGCAGTATTTT
>TRBJ1-3|TRBV19|TRBD1|NA
CASSTGQGGYGNTIYF
TGTGCCAGTAGTACCGGACAGGGGGGCTATGGAAACACCATATATTTT
>TRBJ2-7|TRBV6-5|TRBD1|NA
CASSYSAGGHHEQYF
TGTGCCAGCAGTTACTCTGCAGGGGGACACCACGAGCAGTACTTC
>TRBJ1-4|TRBV5-1|NA|NA
CASSLGRVDEKLFF
TGCGCCAGCAGCTTGGGCAGGGTGGATGAAAAACTGTTTTTT
>TRBJ1-4|TRBV2|TRBD1|NA
CATELSGQGNEKLFF
TGTGCCACCGAGCTGTCGGGACAGGGAAATGAAAAACTGTTTTTT
>TRBJ2-7|TRBV7-2|TRBD2|once
CASSLASPLAGGGDEQYF
TGTGCCAGCAGCTTAGCGTCTCCCCTAGCGGGAGGGGGGGACGAGCAGTACTTC
>TRBJ2-7|TRBV11-3|NA|NA
CASSYEPNSYEQYF
TGTGCCAGCAGCTACGAACCGAACTCCTACGAGCAGTACTTC
>TRBJ1-5|TRBV4-2|NA|once
CASSQDVQGVDQPQHF
TGTGCCAGCAGCCAAGATGTACAGGGTGTTGATCAGCCCCAGCATTTT
>TRBJ2-5|TRBV30|NA|few
CAWSVQGAETQYF
TGTGCCTGGAGTGTTCAGGGTGCGGAGACCCAGTACTTC
>TRBJ1-2|TRBV5-4|NA|once
CASSTGQPGEYGYTF
TGTGCCAGCAGCACCGGACAGCCAGGGGAGTATGGCTACACCTTC
>TRBJ2-7|TRBV5-1|TRBD1|NA
CASSLVAGTGADEQYF
TGCGCCAGCAGCTTGGTTGCAGGGACAGGGGCCGACGAGCAGTACTTC
>TRBJ2-7|TRBV28|TRBD1|NA
CATDGDRPYEQYF
TGTGCCACCGACGGGGACAGGCCCTACGAGCAGTACTTC
>TRBJ2-7|TRBV15|NA|NA
CATSERGRYEQYF
TGTGCCACTTCGGAGAGAGGACGCTACGAGCAGTACTTC
>TRBJ2-3|TRBV5-1|NA|NA
CASSLIGRADTQYF
TGCGCCAGCAGCTTGATCGGAAGAGCAGATACGCAGTATTTT
>TRBJ1-2|TRBV25-1|NA|NA
CASSEYDGGDYGYTF
TGTGCCAGCAGTGAATATGATGGCGGTGACTATGGCTACACCTTC
>TRBJ1-5|TRBV18|TRBD1|NA
CASSQDRDGSGQPQHF
TGTGCCAGCTCACAAGACAGGGATGGGAGTGGTCAGCCCCAGCATTTT
>TRBJ2-2|TRBV18|NA|NA
CASSPLAGELFF
TGTGCCAGCTCACCATTGGCCGGGGAGCTGTTTTTT
>TRBJ2-2|TRBV19|TRBD2|NA
CASSTSPGGDTGELFF
TGTGCCAGTAGTACCTCCCCGGGAGGTGACACCGGGGAGCTGTTTTTT
>TRBJ2-1|TRBV6-5|TRBD2|NA
CASSTLAGGEQFF
TGTGCCAGCAGTACACTAGCGGGGGGCGAGCAGTTCTTC
>TRBJ1-1|TRBV9|TRBD1|once
CASSPWTGNTEAFF
TGTGCCAGCAGCCCATGGACAGGGAACACTGAAGCTTTCTTT
>TRBJ1-2|TRBV7-2|NA|NA
CASKLSTGSYGYTF
TGTGCCAGCAAGCTTAGTACGGGGTCCTATGGCTACACCTTC
>TRBJ2-5|TRBV7-6|NA|NA
CASSAIPGLREETQYF
TGTGCCAGCAGCGCTATACCGGGGTTGAGGGAAGAGACCCAGTACTTC
>TRBJ1-1|TRBV28|NA|once
CASSLQSGIDGTEAFF
TGTGCCAGCAGTTTACAGTCTGGGATCGACGGGACTGAAGCTTTCTTT
>TRBJ1-6|TRBV25-1|NA|NA
CASSESGESPLHF
TGTGCCAGCAGTGAATCTGGCGAGTCACCCCTCCACTTT
>TRBJ1-5|TRBV29-1|TRBD1|NA
CSVQTGGNQPQHF
TGCAGCGTCCAGACAGGGGGAAATCAGCCCCAGCATTTT
>TRBJ1-4|TRBV24-1|TRBD1|few
CATSEAGGGEKLFF
TGTGCCACCAGTGAGGCAGGGGGAGGCGAAAAACTGTTTTTT
>TRBJ1-2|TRBV5-6|TRBD1|NA
CASRAPGQAGGYTF
TGTGCCAGCAGAGCTCCGGGACAGGCGGGGGGCTACACCTTC
>TRBJ1-1|TRBV6-5|NA|NA
CASSYSIGRRTEAFF
TGTGCCAGCAGTTACTCGATAGGACGAAGGACTGAAGCTTTCTTT
>TRBJ1-4|TRBV5-1|TRBD1|NA
CASSFDRESTNEKLFF
TGCGCCAGCAGCTTCGACAGGGAATCAACTAATGAAAAACTGTTTTTT
>TRBJ2-1|TRBV6-5|NA|NA
CASSWLSTQFF
TGTGCCAGCAGTTGGCTATCAACGCAGTTCTTC
>TRBJ1-1|TRBV6-5|NA|once
CASRRERDTEAFF
TGTGCCAGCAGAAGAGAACGGGACACTGAAGCTTTCTTT
>TRBJ1-2|TRBV11-2|NA|NA
CASSLGLTVNYGYTF
TGTGCCAGCAGCTTAGGCTTGACGGTGAACTATGGCTACACCTTC
>TRBJ2-1|TRBV18|TRBD2|NA
CASSPQGRRGRAQNNEQFF
TGTGCCAGCTCACCACAGGGACGGCGCGGGAGGGCCCAGAACAATGAGCAGTTCTTC
>TRBJ2-3|TRBV18|NA|NA
CASSPPGVTDTQYF
TGTGCCAGCTCACCACCGGGAGTCACAGATACGCAGTATTTT
>TRBJ1-2|TRBV6-5|NA|NA
CASSPRGNYGYTF
TGTGCCAGCAGCCCCCGGGGAAACTATGGCTACACCTTC
>TRBJ2-7|TRBV2|NA|NA
CASTQTGGGNYEQYF
TGTGCCAGTACCCAGACTGGCGGAGGGAACTACGAGCAGTACTTC
>TRBJ2-6|TRBV5-6|TRBD1|NA
CASSLTGTGHSGANVLTF
TGTGCCAGCAGCTTGACCGGGACAGGCCACTCTGGGGCCAACGTCCTGACTTTC
>TRBJ2-7|TRBV6-6|NA|NA
CASSYNSATYEQYF
TGTGCCAGCAGTTACAACAGCGCTACCTACGAGCAGTACTTC
>TRBJ1-1|TRBV29-1|NA|NA
CSVDMGTLNTEAFF
TGCAGCGTTGATATGGGCACATTGAACACTGAAGCTTTCTTT
>TRBJ1-2|TRBV19|TRBD1|NA
CASSDRGNYGYTF
TGTGCCAGTAGTGACAGGGGGAACTATGGCTACACCTTC
>TRBJ2-7|TRBV2|NA|NA
CASEVGPASEQYF
TGTGCCAGCGAGGTCGGTCCCGCATCCGAGCAGTACTTC
>TRBJ1-5|TRBV10-1|NA|NA
CASSPSGLYQPQHF
TGCGCCAGCAGCCCCTCAGGACTCTATCAGCCCCAGCATTTT
>TRBJ1-1|TRBV27|TRBD1|NA
CASSLYGTGSNTEAFF
TGTGCCAGCAGTTTATACGGGACAGGGTCTAACACTGAAGCTTTCTTT
>TRBJ1-1|TRBV11-2|NA|NA
CASSRSRASAIEAFF
TGTGCCAGCAGCCGCTCTAGGGCCTCTGCAATAGAAGCTTTCTTT
>TRBJ2-7|TRBV9|TRBD2|NA
CASSVAGGTYEQYF
TGTGCCAGCAGCGTAGCGGGAGGGACCTACGAGCAGTACTTC
>TRBJ2-3|TRBV27|NA|NA
CASSPWGRGDTDTQYF
TGTGCCAGCAGTCCATGGGGAAGGGGGGACACAGATACGCAGTATTTT
>TRBJ2-3|TRBV7-6|NA|NA
CASSLALPGGEDTQYF
TGTGCCAGCAGCTTAGCGTTACCAGGGGGGGAAGATACGCAGTATTTT
>TRBJ2-1|TRBV7-3|TRBD2|NA
CASSPAGGSYNEQFF
TGTGCCAGCAGCCCAGCGGGAGGATCCTACAATGAGCAGTTCTTC
>TRBJ1-1|TRBV6-5|NA|NA
CATFRTVTNTEAFF
TGTGCCACCTTCAGGACAGTTACTAACACTGAAGCTTTCTTT
>TRBJ1-4|TRBV7-8|TRBD1|NA
CASSLVQGAPNEKLFF
TGTGCCAGCAGCTTAGTACAGGGGGCCCCTAATGAAAAACTGTTTTTT
>TRBJ2-5|TRBV7-2|NA|NA
CASSGGHLQETQYF
TGTGCCAGCAGCGGGGGACACCTCCAAGAGACCCAGTACTTC